A selection of T cell receptor beta chains follows, all from one sample in a study of response to subunit inactivated influenza vaccine. TCRdb processed the RT-PCR reads anew with MiXCR; each CDR3 protein has one entry. The sample records roughly 650,000 distinct CDR3 sequences, around 16% being singletons. The sample here was PBMCs from blood, taken less than 13 days after vaccination. Receptor source: a man aged 50 to 60 who received an inactivated influenza vaccine. CDR3s include the opening cysteine and the closing phenylalanine or tryptophan. A D gene is named only where the DNA matches it firmly. Part of the rows lack a size; the others show once, few, many or a class for expanded clones.

TRBD1,few,TRBV6-1,TRBJ1-1,TGTGCCAGCAGCCCACAGGGGGGCAGATACACTGAAGCTTTCTTT,CASSPQGGRYTEAFF
-,-,TRBV4-1,TRBJ2-4,TGCGCCAGCAGCCCGGGTCAAGGGGCCTCGGCCATTCAGTACTTC,CASSPGQGASAIQYF
TRBD1,-,TRBV3-1,TRBJ1-6,TGTGCCAGCAGCCCAACGGGACAGCATAATTCACCCCTCCACTTT,CASSPTGQHNSPLHF
-,-,TRBV4-1,TRBJ2-7,TGCGCCAGCAGCCCGGACCCGGGACACAGCTCCTACGAGCAGTACTTC,CASSPDPGHSSYEQYF
TRBD1,-,TRBV20-1,TRBJ2-7,TGCAGTGCTAGAGATGACAGGGGGGTTGCGGAGCAGTACTTC,CSARDDRGVAEQYF
TRBD2,few,TRBV20-1,TRBJ2-1,TGCAGTGCTAGAGATCTCACGACTAGCGGGAGTTCCTACAATGAGCAGTTCTTC,CSARDLTTSGSSYNEQFF
-,few,TRBV12-3/TRBV12-4,TRBJ2-1,TGTGCCAGCGGGGGAACAGCAAAGAATGAGCAGTTCTTC,CASGGTAKNEQFF
-,few,TRBV5-1,TRBJ2-4,TGCGCCAGCAGCTTGGCCGGGGGGCAAAAAAACATTCAGTACTTC,CASSLAGGQKNIQYF
-,-,TRBV6-5,TRBJ2-4,TGTGCCAGCAGTTACGCGTCAGGGTTCCGAAACATTCAGTACTTC,CASSYASGFRNIQYF
TRBD2,-,TRBV19,TRBJ2-1,TGTGCCAGTAGTATAGGTGTAGCGGGGGGGTTCTATGAGCAGTTCTTC,CASSIGVAGGFYEQFF
TRBD1,few,TRBV6-2/TRBV6-3,TRBJ2-1,TGTGCCAGCAGTTACTACCGGGACAGGGTTCGCAATGAGCAGTTCTTC,CASSYYRDRVRNEQFF
TRBD2,few,TRBV6-1,TRBJ2-7,TGTGCCAGCAGTCGACTAGCGGGGGGTCCCTACGAGCAGTACTTC,CASSRLAGGPYEQYF
-,-,TRBV29-1,TRBJ2-3,TGCAGCGTCCAGCCTTCCGGGACTGCCCGGGATACGCAGTATTTT,CSVQPSGTARDTQYF